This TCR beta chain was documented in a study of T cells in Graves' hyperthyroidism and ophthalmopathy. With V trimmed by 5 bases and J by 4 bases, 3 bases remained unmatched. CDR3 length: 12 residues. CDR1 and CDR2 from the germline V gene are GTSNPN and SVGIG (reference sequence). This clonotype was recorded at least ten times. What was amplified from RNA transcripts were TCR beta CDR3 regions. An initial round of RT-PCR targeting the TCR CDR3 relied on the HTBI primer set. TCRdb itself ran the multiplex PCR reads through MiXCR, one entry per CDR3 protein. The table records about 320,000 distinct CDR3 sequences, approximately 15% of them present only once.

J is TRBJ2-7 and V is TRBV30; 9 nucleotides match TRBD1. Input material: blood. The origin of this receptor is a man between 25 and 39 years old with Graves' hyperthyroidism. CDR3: CAWGQGYYEQYF. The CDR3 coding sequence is TGTGCCTGGGGACAGGGGTATTACGAGCAGTACTTC. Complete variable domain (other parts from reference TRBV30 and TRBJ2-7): SQTIHQWPATLVQPVGSPLSLECTVEGTSNPNLYWYRQAAGRGLQLLFYSVGIGQISSEVPQNLSASRPQDRQFILSSKKLLLSDSGFYLCAWGQGYYEQYFGPGTRLTVT.